This T cell receptor beta chain emerged from a study of blood T cell repertoires in COVID-19 (dated by TCRdb to about 2020). General notes on the study: Collaborator samples came from the United States, Italy and Spain and covered acute and convalescent phases of COVID-19. The prospective study material was composed of cDNA or gDNA derived from T cells, B-cell-depleted T cells, or PBMCs. The dataset comprised deeply sampled blood TCRbeta repertoires from subjects exposed to, actively infected with, or recovered from COVID-19. The repertoires were released in a freely available public database meant as a resource for research on the immune response to SARS-CoV-2. The samples were drawn from two sources: the first 160 participants of the ongoing ImmuneRACE study, and 1,000 to 1,500 subjects contributed by 6 global collaborators. Sample metadata almost always included a de-identified subject ID, COVID-19 status, age in years and sex. Where available, HLA class I and class II types were obtained from metadata supplied by the sample provider rather than from assay-based typing. Overall study results and their limits: Clinical and demographic metadata were provided uncurated, with the amount varying by source and participant.

The immunoSEQ Assay, a bias-controlled multiplex PCR, was used to amplify TCRbeta CDR3 regions from genomic DNA. Processing in the source paper ran as follows. The number of nucleated cells in each sample was estimated from the amplification of reference gene primers within the assay. Sequence reads were collapsed and filtered to measure the absolute abundance of every unique TCRbeta CDR3 rearrangement. For each sample, productive Simpson clonality was calculated by taking the square root of Simpson's diversity index across productive rearrangements. TCRdb holds this immuneACCESS table with in-frame rearrangements only. Some clones are missing; in checked studies, unresolved V genes explain under half, and the rest has no known cause. The DNA was the basis for D and trimming; V, J and clone size are from that table. The sample table records approximately 330,000 clones; roughly 89% of these occur just once. Together, the top ten hold almost 9.5% of the sample.

CDR1 and CDR2 are drawn from the germline V gene: SGHDN, FVKESK. Reading from cysteine to phenylalanine, the CDR3 counts 17 amino acids. Only CDR3 DNA remains: 51 bases, in frame from the first base. Trimming costs V 4 bases and J 0 bases, and their ends lie 13 bases apart. In the prospective study, participants were roughly 18 to 100 years old, resided in around 25 geographic areas of the United States, and were enrolled through a virtual design. To assign participants to cohorts, the prospective study relied on clinical history that participants themselves reported in a screening survey and a study questionnaire. For ImmuneRACE Cohort 3, a participant was defined as recovered based on two consecutive negative NP/OP PCR tests, clearance by a healthcare professional, or resolution of symptoms. Each participant in the prospective study had whole blood, serum and a nasopharyngeal or oropharyngeal swab collected by mobile phlebotomists. Over a roughly two-month period, participants in the prospective study had the option of providing additional blood draws and questionnaires. Before DNA extraction, blood samples from the prospective study were shipped at room temperature or frozen.

Worth noting for this clone: It lacks a known antigen. It has no much larger one-base neighbor in the sample; base qualities were not kept.

The V gene is TRBV14 and the J gene is TRBJ1-6; TRBD1 might be the D gene, on 5 matching bases. Source material: PBMCs or T cells enriched from blood (not recorded which). This receptor was obtained from a woman in her twenties or thirties who had recovered from COVID-19. The CDR3 region reads CASSPTRGVSYNSPLHF. The DNA is as follows: TGTGCCAGCAGCCCCACACGGGGGGTCTCCTATAATTCACCCCTCCACTTT. The CDR3, completed at both ends by the reference TRBV14 and TRBJ1-6 genes, gives the full variable domain EAGVTQFPSHSVIEKGQTVTLRCDPISGHDNLYWYRRVMGKEIKFLLHFVKESKQDESGMPNNRFLAERTGGTYSTLKVQPAELEDSGVYFCASSPTRGVSYNSPLHFGNGTRLTVT.